This T cell receptor beta chain was documented in a study of T cell responses to AZD1222 COVID-19 vaccine. The wider study: Second doses were pooled across both intervals (about 4 or about 12 weeks).

The CDR3 spans 15 residues. CDR1 SGHDT and CDR2 YYEEEE come from the germline V gene. V lost 2 bases and J lost 1, with 7 bases in between. Study observations and caveats: Repertoire sampling occurred only after the peak T cell response. Spike-specific TCR breadth and depth went up after people got two AZD1222 doses. A mostly white British donor set with more females was recruited, and clonal diversity was possibly underestimated.

TCRdb keeps only in-frame clones here, not all; method: immunoSEQ multiplex PCR. The sample includes about 170,000 clones, roughly 92% seen only once; the top ten take about 1.6%. A note on this clone: Its antigen is unknown.

The starting material was peripheral blood, obtained on day 0 of AZD1222 vaccination. V and J are TRBV5-6 and TRBJ2-6, with a tentative D call TRBD1 (5 bases). The TCR was taken from an adult in good health. The CDR3 coding sequence is TGTGCCAGCAGCTTCCAGGGATCTGGGGCCAACGTCCTGACTTTC. This sequence encodes CASSFQGSGANVLTF. Based on the CDR3 plus reference TRBV5-6 and TRBJ2-6, the full variable domain is DAGVTQSPTHLIKTRGQQVTLRCSPKSGHDTVSWYQQALGQGPQFIFQYYEEEERQRGNFPDRFSGHQFPNYSSELNVNALLLGDSALYLCASSFQGSGANVLTFGAGSRLTVL.